Listed here are 2 T cell receptor beta chains from one sample, sequenced in a study of CD8+ T cells in alopecia areata. The sequencing template was cDNA reverse transcribed from extracted RNA. Produced via immunoSEQ multiplex PCR; TCRdb's table is partial and in-frame only. Of hundreds of thousands of clones listed, 57% are singletons. Sequencing was performed on CD4+ T cells sorted from blood, taken at week 0. The origin of the receptors is a human donor with alopecia areata.

A few counts support this clone. The rearrangement uses TRBV6-1 and TRBJ1-5, with a tentative D call TRBD1 (6 bases). The V end lost 11 bases, the J end lost 3 bases, and 20 bases lay between the germline ends. Germline V CDR1 and CDR2: MNHNS, SASEGT. The CDR3 is 15 amino acids. The DNA for the CDR3 is TGTGCCTGTTCCTGGACAGCCGACCCCAATCAGCCCCAGCATTTT. Residues: CACSWTADPNQPQHF.

This clone was picked up a small number of times. Here the CDR3 reads CASSPRGGRTGELFF. The CDR3 nucleotides are TGTGCCAGCTCGCCTCGCGGGGGGCGCACCGGGGAGCTGTTTTTT. The chain combines TRBV18 with TRBJ2-2; TRBD2 agrees at 8 bases. The germline CDR1 and CDR2 sequences are KGHSH and LQKENI. V shed 6 bases, J shed 4 bases, and the junction held 7 bases outside the gene matches. This CDR3 region has 15 residues.